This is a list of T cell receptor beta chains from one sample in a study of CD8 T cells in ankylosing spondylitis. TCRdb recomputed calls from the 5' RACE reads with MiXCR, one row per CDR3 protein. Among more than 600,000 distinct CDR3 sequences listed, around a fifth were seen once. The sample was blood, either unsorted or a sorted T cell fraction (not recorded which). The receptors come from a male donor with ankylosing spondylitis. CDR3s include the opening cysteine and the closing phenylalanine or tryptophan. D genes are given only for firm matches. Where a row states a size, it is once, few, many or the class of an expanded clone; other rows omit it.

cdr3_nt: TGCAGCGTTGAAGATGCCGGACACTATCCCTACGAGCAGTACTTC
cdr3_aa: CSVEDAGHYPYEQYF
cdr3_length: 15
clone_size: NA
d_call: NA
j_call: TRBJ2-7
v_call: TRBV29-1

cdr3_nt: TGTGCCAGCAGGACTAGCGAAAGCACAGATACGCAGTATTTT
cdr3_aa: CASRTSESTDTQYF
cdr3_length: 14
clone_size: few
d_call: TRBD2
j_call: TRBJ2-3
v_call: TRBV6-1

cdr3_nt: TGTGCCAGCAGCCGAGCCGAAGGGCCCTACGAGCAGTACTTC
cdr3_aa: CASSRAEGPYEQYF
cdr3_length: 14
clone_size: NA
d_call: NA
j_call: TRBJ2-7
v_call: TRBV3-1

cdr3_nt: TGCAGTGCTAGTCTGCGATGGAGCGATCGGGACAGCTATGGCTACACCTTC
cdr3_aa: CSASLRWSDRDSYGYTF
cdr3_length: 17
clone_size: many
d_call: TRBD1
j_call: TRBJ1-2
v_call: TRBV20-1

cdr3_nt: TGTGCCAGCAGTTCCCCGGGTACAGGGGGCGCGGGTAATTCACCCCTCCACTTT
cdr3_aa: CASSSPGTGGAGNSPLHF
cdr3_length: 18
clone_size: NA
d_call: TRBD1
j_call: TRBJ1-6
v_call: TRBV6-5

cdr3_nt: TGTGCCAGCAGCTTAATAAGGGTCGGGAACACTGAAGCTTTCTTT
cdr3_aa: CASSLIRVGNTEAFF
cdr3_length: 15
clone_size: once
d_call: NA
j_call: TRBJ1-1
v_call: TRBV7-9

cdr3_nt: TGTGCCAGCAGCTTTGGGGTGGCGGGGAGCTACAATGAGCAGTTCTTC
cdr3_aa: CASSFGVAGSYNEQFF
cdr3_length: 16
clone_size: NA
d_call: NA
j_call: TRBJ2-1
v_call: TRBV5-6

cdr3_nt: TGTGCCAGCACCAAATTAGGGGGTGGAAATTCACCCCTCCACTTT
cdr3_aa: CASTKLGGGNSPLHF
cdr3_length: 15
clone_size: few
d_call: NA
j_call: TRBJ1-6
v_call: TRBV9

cdr3_nt: TGCGCCAGCAGCCAAGAAGGACAGGGAGGAGTCTATGGCTACACCTTC
cdr3_aa: CASSQEGQGGVYGYTF
cdr3_length: 16
clone_size: NA
d_call: TRBD1
j_call: TRBJ1-2
v_call: TRBV4-1

cdr3_nt: TGCAGTGCGGGACTAGCGGGGGGACGGGGGTCGTACGAGCAGTACTTC
cdr3_aa: CSAGLAGGRGSYEQYF
cdr3_length: 16
clone_size: NA
d_call: TRBD2
j_call: TRBJ2-7
v_call: TRBV20-1

cdr3_nt: TGTGCCAGCAGCTTAGACCGGTTAGGGGCGGGGGGCTACGAGCAGTACTTC
cdr3_aa: CASSLDRLGAGGYEQYF
cdr3_length: 17
clone_size: few
d_call: TRBD2
j_call: TRBJ2-7
v_call: TRBV11-2

cdr3_nt: TGTGCCAGTAGTATCATGTGGTCGGCTGAACAGTTCTTC
cdr3_aa: CASSIMWSAEQFF
cdr3_length: 13
clone_size: NA
d_call: NA
j_call: TRBJ2-1
v_call: TRBV19

cdr3_nt: TGCAGCGTCCGGACCCCGTCGGGGTACGAGCAGTACTTC
cdr3_aa: CSVRTPSGYEQYF
cdr3_length: 13
clone_size: NA
d_call: NA
j_call: TRBJ2-7
v_call: TRBV29-1

cdr3_nt: TGTGCCAGCATTCTGCAGGGGACGCTGAACACTGAAGCTTTCTTT
cdr3_aa: CASILQGTLNTEAFF
cdr3_length: 15
clone_size: NA
d_call: NA
j_call: TRBJ1-1
v_call: TRBV2

cdr3_nt: TGTGCCACCAGTGAACCCCGGACAGACTACACAGATACGCAGTATTTT
cdr3_aa: CATSEPRTDYTDTQYF
cdr3_length: 16
clone_size: few
d_call: NA
j_call: TRBJ2-3
v_call: TRBV24-1

cdr3_nt: TGTGCCAGCAGCCATTTCGCTGGAAACACCATATATTTT
cdr3_aa: CASSHFAGNTIYF
cdr3_length: 13
clone_size: NA
d_call: NA
j_call: TRBJ1-3
v_call: TRBV7-9

cdr3_nt: TGTGCCAGCAGCTCCGTCGTCACAGATACGCAGTATTTT
cdr3_aa: CASSSVVTDTQYF
cdr3_length: 13
clone_size: few
d_call: NA
j_call: TRBJ2-3
v_call: TRBV6-1

cdr3_nt: TGTGCCAGCCACGCCTTGGGGGCTAGCGGTAACTCCTACGAGCAGTACTTC
cdr3_aa: CASHALGASGNSYEQYF
cdr3_length: 17
clone_size: NA
d_call: NA
j_call: TRBJ2-7
v_call: TRBV28

cdr3_nt: TGTGCCAGCAGCGAAACAGCGAACACCGGGGAGCTGTTTTTT
cdr3_aa: CASSETANTGELFF
cdr3_length: 14
clone_size: few
d_call: NA
j_call: TRBJ2-2
v_call: TRBV3-1

cdr3_nt: TGCGCCAGCAGCTTGGAGGTCGTGGACGAGCAGTACTTC
cdr3_aa: CASSLEVVDEQYF
cdr3_length: 13
clone_size: few
d_call: NA
j_call: TRBJ2-7
v_call: TRBV5-1

cdr3_nt: TGCGCCAGCAGCCAAGGCCGGGCCGGGGGCTCTGGAAACACCATATATTTT
cdr3_aa: CASSQGRAGGSGNTIYF
cdr3_length: 17
clone_size: many
d_call: NA
j_call: TRBJ1-3
v_call: TRBV4-1

cdr3_nt: TGCAGTGCTCCAGGGGGAGCCGGGACTAGCGACTACAATGAGCAGTTCTTC
cdr3_aa: CSAPGGAGTSDYNEQFF
cdr3_length: 17
clone_size: few
d_call: TRBD2
j_call: TRBJ2-1
v_call: TRBV20-1

cdr3_nt: TGCAGCGTTGCGGGACACCGAAGTTCCTACGAGCAGTACTTC
cdr3_aa: CSVAGHRSSYEQYF
cdr3_length: 14
clone_size: few
d_call: NA
j_call: TRBJ2-7
v_call: TRBV29-1

cdr3_nt: TGTGCCAGCAGTTCGAACGGACTAGATACGCAGTATTTT
cdr3_aa: CASSSNGLDTQYF
cdr3_length: 13
clone_size: NA
d_call: NA
j_call: TRBJ2-3
v_call: TRBV27

cdr3_nt: TGTGCCAGCAGCTTAATTCCGGGTAGCAACAATGAGCAGTTCTTC
cdr3_aa: CASSLIPGSNNEQFF
cdr3_length: 15
clone_size: few
d_call: NA
j_call: TRBJ2-1
v_call: TRBV7-3

cdr3_nt: TGTGCCAGCTCACCCCTACAGGGGGCCTACGAGCAGTACTTC
cdr3_aa: CASSPLQGAYEQYF
cdr3_length: 14
clone_size: many
d_call: TRBD1
j_call: TRBJ2-7
v_call: TRBV18

cdr3_nt: TGCGCCAGCAGCCAAGAGCCCCGGGAAGCCATGAACACTGAAGCTTTCTTT
cdr3_aa: CASSQEPREAMNTEAFF
cdr3_length: 17
clone_size: few
d_call: NA
j_call: TRBJ1-1
v_call: TRBV4-1